The sequence of this TCR beta chain was determined in a study of blood T cell repertoires in COVID-19. Study as a whole: Sample material is recorded as cDNA or gDNA derived from T cells, B-cell-depleted T cells, or PBMCs.

This CDR3 contains 12 residues. Germline loops: CDR1 SGHRS, CDR2 YFSETQ. Trimming pared 0 bases from V and 7 bases from J, leaving 4 bases between. Per the original data handling: Amplification with reference gene primers provided the estimates of nucleated cell counts. Method: immunoSEQ multiplex PCR; TCRdb's copy keeps in-frame clones and lacks some. V, J and clone size were drawn from that table, and D and trimming were deduced from the DNA. Among 290,000 or so clones listed, roughly 87% were seen once. This TCR was recovered from a man younger than 35 with active or convalescent COVID-19. Source material: peripheral blood. This chain uses TRBV5-1 with TRBJ2-2; D is undetermined. CDR3 sequence reads: CASSLAGGELFF. The CDR3 nucleotides are TGCGCCAGCAGCTTGGCCGGCGGGGAGCTGTTTTTT.